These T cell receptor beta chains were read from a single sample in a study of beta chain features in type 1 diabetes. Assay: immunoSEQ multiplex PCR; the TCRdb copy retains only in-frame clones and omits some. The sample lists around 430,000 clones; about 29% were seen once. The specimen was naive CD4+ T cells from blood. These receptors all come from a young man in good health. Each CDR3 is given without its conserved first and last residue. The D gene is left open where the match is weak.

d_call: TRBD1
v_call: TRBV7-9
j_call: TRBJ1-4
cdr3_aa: ASSWTGEKLF

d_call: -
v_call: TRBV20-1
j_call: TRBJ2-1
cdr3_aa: SAMGYNEQF

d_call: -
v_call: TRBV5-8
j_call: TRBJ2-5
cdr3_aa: ASSLDIGQETQY

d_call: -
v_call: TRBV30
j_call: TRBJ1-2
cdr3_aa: AWSRTDNYGYT

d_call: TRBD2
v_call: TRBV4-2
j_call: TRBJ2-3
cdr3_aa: ASSQDSRGRLAGLADTQY

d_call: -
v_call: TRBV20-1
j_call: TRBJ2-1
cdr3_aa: SASHFGEQF

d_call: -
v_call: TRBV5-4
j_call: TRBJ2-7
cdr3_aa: ASSRDRFVDEQY

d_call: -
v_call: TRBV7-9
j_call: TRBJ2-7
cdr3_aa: ASSLGPSGTAYEQY

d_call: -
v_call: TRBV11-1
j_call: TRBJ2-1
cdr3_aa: ASSWGTADEQF

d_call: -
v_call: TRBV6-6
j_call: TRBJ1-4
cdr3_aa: ASSSHGATNEKLF

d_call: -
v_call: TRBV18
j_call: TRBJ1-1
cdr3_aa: ASSRGGSGVNTEAF

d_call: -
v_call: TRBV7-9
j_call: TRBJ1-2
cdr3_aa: ASSLFLTYGYT

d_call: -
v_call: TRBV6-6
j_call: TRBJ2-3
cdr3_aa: ASRRKGTDTQY

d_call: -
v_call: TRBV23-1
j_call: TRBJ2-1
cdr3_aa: ASSQSTCFPIRNEQF

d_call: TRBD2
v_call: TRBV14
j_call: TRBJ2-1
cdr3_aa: ASQLADTYNEQF

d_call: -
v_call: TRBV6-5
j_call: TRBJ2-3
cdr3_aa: ASSYSFNGDTQY

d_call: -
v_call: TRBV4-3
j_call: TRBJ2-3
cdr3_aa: ASSQLPGRPDTQY

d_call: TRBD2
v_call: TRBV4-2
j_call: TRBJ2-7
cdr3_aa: ASSQALAGIYEQY

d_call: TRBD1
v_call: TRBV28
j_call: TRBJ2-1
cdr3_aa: ASSTTGMSYNEQF

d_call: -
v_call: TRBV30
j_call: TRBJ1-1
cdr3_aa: AWSVGRNTEAF

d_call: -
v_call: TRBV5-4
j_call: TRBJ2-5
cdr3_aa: ASSLQETQY

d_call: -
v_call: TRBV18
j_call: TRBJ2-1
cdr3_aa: ASSPPVVNEQF

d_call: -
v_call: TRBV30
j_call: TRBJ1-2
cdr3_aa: AWSVQPLGAGGYT

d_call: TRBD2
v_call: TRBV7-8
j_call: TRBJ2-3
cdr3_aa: ASSPRRLAGTDTQY

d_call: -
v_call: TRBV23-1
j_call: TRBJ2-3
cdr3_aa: ASSPYLLSLLRETTDTQY

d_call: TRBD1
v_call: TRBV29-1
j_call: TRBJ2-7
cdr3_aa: SVEEPRTGYYEQY

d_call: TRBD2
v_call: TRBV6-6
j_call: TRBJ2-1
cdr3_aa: ASIPTSGRNEQF

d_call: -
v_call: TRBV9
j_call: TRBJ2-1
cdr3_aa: ASSGGGGSYNEQF

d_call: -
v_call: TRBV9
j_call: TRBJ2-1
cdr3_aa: ASSVDDGSYNEQF

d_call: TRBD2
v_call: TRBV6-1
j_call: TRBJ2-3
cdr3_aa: ASSARWREGTDTQY

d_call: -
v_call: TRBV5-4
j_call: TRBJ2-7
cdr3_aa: ASSLMSSYEQY

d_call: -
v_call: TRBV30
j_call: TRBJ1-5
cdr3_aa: AWSARRVYNQPQH

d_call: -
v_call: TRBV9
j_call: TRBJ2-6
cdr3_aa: ASSVAPGASGANVLT

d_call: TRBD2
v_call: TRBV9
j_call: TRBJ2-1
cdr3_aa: ASSVTSGVGEQF

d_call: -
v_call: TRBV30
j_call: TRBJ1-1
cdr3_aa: AWSRRVTQGPEAF

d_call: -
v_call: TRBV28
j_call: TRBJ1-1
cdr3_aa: ASRLVRDTEAF

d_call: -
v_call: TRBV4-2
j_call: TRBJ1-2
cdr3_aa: ASSQDWRVGLGYT